The 5 T cell receptor beta chains below all came from one sample that was sequenced in a study of T cell clusters in autoimmune cytopenias. Each sample's input was around 250 ng genomic DNA, some 38,000 genome equivalents. TRB rearrangements were amplified by touch-down multiplex PCR with mixed TRB-A/B primers. Using the multiplex PCR reads, TCRdb records one entry per CDR3 protein without DNA. Recorded for this sample: approximately 2,100 distinct CDR3 sequences. These same data were also listed under a study on T cell repertoires in aging, cancer and after chemotherapy.

Sequencing was carried out using peripheral blood. Receptors were obtained from a human donor in good health.

This chain links TRBV27 with TRBJ1-6; without DNA, the TCRdb call of TRBD1 cannot be checked. The CDR3 has 17 residues. Germline V gives CDR1 MNHEY, CDR2 SMNVEV (reference sequence). The CDR3 loop reads CASRPGAASSYNSPLHF.

Measured by frequency, this clonotype is medium-sized (0.01 to 0.1%). V usage is TRBV27 and J usage is TRBJ1-5; the TCRdb D gene call, TRBD1, has no DNA to confirm it. Germline V lookup: CDR1 MNHEY, CDR2 SMNVEV (reference sequence). There are 16 residues in the CDR3. The chain's CDR3 is CASSPTGTAPNQPQHF.

By frequency, this clonotype is medium-sized (0.01 to 0.1%). The J gene is TRBJ1-4, the V gene TRBV27; the D call of TRBD1 rests on TCRdb alone, since no DNA is present to check it. This CDR3 spans 17 amino acids. Germline V gives CDR1 MNHEY, CDR2 SMNVEV (reference sequence). The CDR3 sequence: CASSPDRGWLTNEKLFF.

CDR3 loop: CASSTKTGANEQYF. The gene calls are TRBV6-5 and TRBJ2-7; there is no DNA to check the TCRdb D call of TRBD1. Germline lookup yields CDR1 MNHEY and CDR2 SVGAGI. The CDR3 contains 14 residues.

The chain combines TRBV20-1 with TRBJ2-5; the D gene TCRdb calls, TRBD1, cannot be checked with no DNA. The CDR3 extends over 12 amino acids. Germline V gives CDR1 DFQATT, CDR2 SNEGSKA (reference sequence). The chain's CDR3 is CSAEGLGETQYF.